The 30 T cell receptor beta chains given below trace back to one sample, sequenced in a study of shared clonotypes between healthy human individuals. The repertoire was sequenced with immunoSEQ multiplex PCR; TCRdb's copy has only in-frame clones and lacks some. The sample carries 2 million to 2.5 million clones, roughly 93% recorded once. Sequencing was carried out using naive CD4+ T cells from PBMCs. Indicated subset: CD45RA+ positively selected. These receptors were collected from a man between 18 and 29 years old in good health. Some clones in this sample may be carry-over from other donors' samples.

This chain joins TRBV7-9 and TRBJ2-3; 13 bases match TRBD2. The germline V gene encodes CDR1 SEHNR and CDR2 FQNEAQ (reference sequence). Trimming removed 5 bases from V and 6 bases from J; junction bases left unmatched: 5. The CDR3 runs to 15 residues. The CDR3 nucleotides are TGTGCCAGCAGCACTAGCGGGAGGGCCATGGATACGCAGTATTTT. This codes for CASSTSGRAMDTQYF.

About this clone: Other DNA sequences in this sample translate to the same CDR3. V gene TRBV20-1 combines with J gene TRBJ2-1; D might be TRBD2 (5 bases). V lost 3 bases, J lost 8 bases, and 8 bases lay in between. This CDR3 is 11 amino acids long. Germline V gene data show CDR1 as DFQATT and CDR2 as SNEGSKA (reference sequence). The CDR3 region is CSARRADEQFF. Written as DNA, the CDR3 is TGCAGTGCTAGGAGAGCGGATGAGCAGTTCTTC.

V and J are TRBV14 and TRBJ2-3; D remains ambiguous. The CDR3 runs 13 residues. Germline V lookup: CDR1 SGHDN, CDR2 FVKESK. The germline V and J ends were trimmed by 5 bases and 3 bases, with 9 bases remaining between them. The chain's CDR3 is CASSFSGTDTQYF. For the CDR3, the DNA is TGTGCCAGCAGCTTCTCTGGGACAGATACGCAGTATTTT. The variable domain in full, with the rest retrieved from reference TRBV14 and TRBJ2-3, is EAGVTQFPSHSVIEKGQTVTLRCDPISGHDNLYWYRRVMGKEIKFLLHFVKESKQDESGMPNNRFLAERTGGTYSTLKVQPAELEDSGVYFCASSFSGTDTQYFGPGTRLTVL.

With respect to this clone: The sample holds other DNA sequences that translate to the same CDR3. The chain carries TRBV5-1 and TRBJ1-2; a weak D match, TRBD1 (6 bases). Trimming shortened V by 0 bases and J by 0 bases, and 9 bases separated the two germline ends. The CDR3 contains 15 residues. Germline CDR1 is SGHRS and CDR2 is YFSETQ. The CDR3 sequence: CASSLGTATNYGYTF. The CDR3 nucleotides read TGCGCCAGCAGCTTGGGGACAGCCACTAACTATGGCTACACCTTC.

In this sample, this clone turned up many times. The chain links TRBV29-1 to TRBJ1-1; TRBD1 matches at 10 bases. The CDR3 length is 12 residues. Germline values: CDR1 SQVTM, CDR2 ANQGSEA. Unmatched junction bases numbered 7, after V lost 8 bases and J lost 7 bases. The CDR3 DNA reads TGCAGCACGGCCGGGACAGGGGTTGAAGCTTTCTTT. Translated: CSTAGTGVEAFF.

Here the CDR3 reads CASGYTGDSSYNEQFF. The CDR3 nucleotides read TGCGCCAGCGGATACACAGGGGACAGCTCCTACAATGAGCAGTTCTTC. The chain links TRBV5-1 to TRBJ2-1, with 7 bases lining up with TRBD1. Per the germline V gene, CDR1 is SGHRS and CDR2 is YFSETQ. The CDR3 extends over 16 amino acids. V trimming: 7 bases; J trimming: 0 bases; junction bases outside the gene matches: 10.

This clone was seen just once. The genes are TRBV5-1 and TRBJ2-1; 13 positions agree with TRBD2. The CDR3 extends over 15 amino acids. Germline CDR1 and CDR2: SGHRS and YFSETQ. The V gene end was trimmed by 2 bases and the J gene end by 8 bases; junction bases not matched to a gene: 4. CDR3 nucleotide sequence: TGCGCCAGCAGCTTCGGACTAGCGGGAGCCCATGAGCAGTTCTTC. It encodes CASSFGLAGAHEQFF.

In its sample, this clone was seen a few times. Other DNA sequences in the same sample also yield this CDR3. V usage is TRBV11-2 and J usage is TRBJ1-1; no reliable D call. The CDR3 length is 13 residues. Trimming removed 1 base from V and 0 bases from J, with 3 bases in between. CDR1 and CDR2 (germline): SGHAT, FQNNGV. DNA for the CDR3: TGTGCCAGCAGCTTAGCGGTGAACACTGAAGCTTTCTTT. Protein product: CASSLAVNTEAFF.

The chain combines TRBV9 with TRBJ2-1; D is uncertain. Per the germline V gene, CDR1 is SGDLS and CDR2 is YYNGEE. V was pared by 4 bases and J by 2 bases, with 13 bases between. The CDR3 consists of 15 residues. The CDR3 loop is CASSPRSQAYNEQFF. CDR3 nucleotide sequence: TGTGCCAGCAGCCCTCGGTCCCAGGCCTACAATGAGCAGTTCTTC.

In its sample, this clone was seen a few times. The V and J genes are TRBV30 and TRBJ1-2; D gene unclear. The CDR3 length is 14 residues. The V gene lost 1 base and the J gene lost 1 base, with 10 bases spanning the gap. Germline lookup yields CDR1 GTSNPN and CDR2 SVGIG (reference sequence). CDR3 sequence (DNA): TGTGCCTGGAGTGGAACCGAGAATAACTATGGCTACACCTTC. Translated, it gives CAWSGTENNYGYTF.

The chain links TRBV7-6 to TRBJ2-7; the D call may be TRBD1 or TRBD2 (5 bases each). The CDR3 contains 15 residues. Trimming removed 5 bases from V and 7 bases from J, with 21 bases in between. The V gene's germline CDR1 is SGHVS and CDR2 FNYEAQ. As DNA, the CDR3 is TGTGCCAGCAGCCCCCCCGGGCTCCCAGAGGGGGAGCAGTACTTC. Residues: CASSPPGLPEGEQYF. The variable domain in full, completed from reference TRBV7-6 and TRBJ2-7, reads GAGVSQSPRYKVTKRGQDVALRCDPISGHVSLYWYRQALGQGPEFLTYFNYEAQQDKSGLPNDRFSAERPEGSISTLTIQRTEQRDSAMYRCASSPPGLPEGEQYFGPGTRLTVT.

The chain is built from TRBV7-9 and TRBJ2-5, with unresolved D. Germline V gene sequence: CDR1 SEHNR, CDR2 FQNEAQ (reference sequence). This CDR3 is built from 13 residues. V dropped 1 base and J dropped 7 bases, with 10 bases sitting between them. The CDR3 bases are TGTGCCAGCAGCTTAGGCCCTCCGGCGACCCAGTACTTC. This sequence encodes CASSLGPPATQYF.

The chain joins TRBV9 to TRBJ2-3; possible D gene TRBD1, 5 bases. This CDR3 comprises 16 residues. Trimming removed 3 bases from V and 0 bases from J, with 14 bases in between. Germline V CDR1 and CDR2: SGDLS, YYNGEE. The CDR3 is CASSAKGAISTDTQYF. The CDR3, as DNA: TGTGCCAGCAGCGCGAAAGGGGCCATCAGCACAGATACGCAGTATTTT.

The DNA for the CDR3 is TGCGCCAGCAGCTTGGTCAGGGAGACAGGGGGCACTGAAGCTTTCTTT. Encoded protein: CASSLVRETGGTEAFF. The chain joins TRBV5-1 to TRBJ1-1; TRBD1 matches at 9 bases. The CDR3 is 16 residues long. CDR1 SGHRS and CDR2 YFSETQ come from the germline V gene. V gave up 0 bases and J gave up 4 bases; unmatched junction bases: 7.

This rearrangement joins TRBV19 to TRBJ2-1, with no clear D. This CDR3 has 13 amino acids. Germline-derived CDR1 and CDR2 are LNHDA and SQIVND (reference sequence). Trimming stripped 3 bases from V and 6 bases from J, with 9 bases between. CDR3 DNA sequence: TGTGCCAGTAGTATTTTACATTCCAATGAGCAGTTCTTC. As protein: CASSILHSNEQFF.

The chain carries TRBV21-1 and TRBJ2-7; the table assigns TRBD2, which was not confirmed against the DNA. TRBV21-1 constitutes a pseudogene. The CDR3 is made up of 12 amino acids. CDR3 sequence (DNA): TGTGCCAGCAAGGAGGTTTACTACGAGCAGTACTTC. Amino acids: CASKEVYYEQYF.

The V gene is TRBV5-4, the J gene TRBJ1-1; unclear D gene. The germline CDR1 and CDR2 sequences are SGHNT and YYREEE (reference sequence). This CDR3 has 15 amino acids. V was shortened by 7 bases and J by 2 bases, with 18 bases between the two germline ends. The CDR3 sequence: CASRLGSATNTEAFF. The CDR3 nucleotides read TGTGCCAGCCGACTAGGGAGCGCTACCAACACTGAAGCTTTCTTT.

This clone was recorded only once. This rearrangement joins TRBV6-5 to TRBJ2-2, with TRBD2 identical over 7 bases. The CDR3 spans 16 residues. Germline V gives CDR1 MNHEY, CDR2 SVGAGI. Trimming at V came to 2 bases and at J to 6 bases, leaving 9 bases not matched to a gene. The CDR3 loop reads CASSYVLGLVPGELFF. As DNA, the CDR3 is TGTGCCAGCAGTTACGTATTAGGACTAGTCCCCGGGGAGCTGTTTTTT.

The chain combines TRBV28 with TRBJ2-1; 7 positions match TRBD1. The J segment lost 5 bases and the V segment lost 6 bases, leaving 10 bases of the junction unmatched. Germline CDR1 and CDR2: MDHEN and SYDVKM. The CDR3 consists of 15 residues. CDR3 sequence (DNA): TGTGCCAGCAGACCGACAGGGTTTGTTAACAATGAGCAGTTCTTC. Amino acid sequence: CASRPTGFVNNEQFF.

V gene TRBV6-1 combines with J gene TRBJ2-2; perhaps TRBD1 as D (6 bases). V lost 6 bases and J lost 6, with 14 bases in between. The CDR3 has 14 residues. Germline-derived CDR1 and CDR2 are MNHNS and SASEGT. The CDR3 spells CASSADRLSGELFF. The CDR3 nucleotides are TGTGCCAGCAGCGCCGACAGGCTGTCCGGGGAGCTGTTTTTT.

Points on this clone: Other DNA sequences in this specimen translate into the identical CDR3. The chain is built from TRBV5-1 and TRBJ2-7; 7 bases align to TRBD1. Germline loops: CDR1 SGHRS, CDR2 YFSETQ. The junction had 7 bases not matched to a gene; V was cut back by 4 bases and J by 3 bases. The CDR3 sequence is 14 residues long. CDR3 sequence (DNA): TGCGCCAGCAGCGATCGACAGGGTGGCTACGAGCAGTACTTC. Protein sequence: CASSDRQGGYEQYF.

The V gene is TRBV7-8, the J gene TRBJ2-5; D is possibly TRBD2 (6 bases). Trimming took 5 bases from V and 5 from J, leaving 15 bases between them. From germline, CDR1 is SGHVS and CDR2 FQNEAQ. This CDR3 comprises 14 residues. CDR3 loop: CASSATGGAETQYF. In DNA form, the CDR3 reads TGTGCCAGCAGCGCCACAGGCGGGGCGGAGACCCAGTACTTC.

The V and J genes are TRBV15 and TRBJ1-1; D might be TRBD1 (6 bases). Trimming took 2 bases from V and 5 from J, leaving 12 bases between them. The germline V gene encodes CDR1 LNHNV and CDR2 YYDKDF (reference sequence). The CDR3 covers 14 residues. DNA of the CDR3: TGTGCCACCAGCAGACAGGGGAGTTGGACTGAAGCTTTCTTT. Its translation: CATSRQGSWTEAFF.

The chain carries TRBV9 and TRBJ2-1; 11 bases agree with TRBD2. With V trimmed by 2 bases and J by 10 bases, 5 bases remained unmatched. The CDR3 has 14 amino acids. Germline lookup yields CDR1 SGDLS and CDR2 YYNGEE. This CDR3 is CASSVTGTSGEQFF. In DNA form, the CDR3 reads TGTGCCAGCAGCGTGACCGGGACTAGCGGAGAGCAGTTCTTC.

The V gene is TRBV19, the J gene TRBJ2-7, with 8 bases lining up with TRBD1. The junction had 8 bases not matched to a gene; V was cut back by 0 bases and J by 1 base. Germline V lookup: CDR1 LNHDA, CDR2 SQIVND (reference sequence). This CDR3 has 17 residues. CDR3 region: CASSIDQGQGGSYEQYF. DNA for the CDR3: TGTGCCAGTAGTATAGATCAAGGACAGGGAGGATCCTACGAGCAGTACTTC.

V is TRBV28 and J is TRBJ1-1, with D possibly matching TRBD1 (5 bases). Deletions cut 5 bases from V and 1 base from J, with 14 bases between. CDR1 is MDHEN and CDR2 is SYDVKM in the germline V gene. This CDR3 contains 15 residues. The CDR3: CASSRGGGGNTEAFF. CDR3 nucleotides: TGTGCCAGCAGTCGGGGGGGAGGCGGGAACACTGAAGCTTTCTTT.

V and J are TRBV27 and TRBJ2-2; 11 nucleotides match TRBD2. CDR3 size: 15 residues. Unmatched junction bases numbered 2, after V lost 5 bases and J lost 3 bases. The germline V gene encodes CDR1 MNHEY and CDR2 SMNVEV (reference sequence). The CDR3 region is CASSQLAGDTGELFF. Written as DNA, the CDR3 is TGTGCCAGCAGTCAACTAGCGGGGGACACCGGGGAGCTGTTTTTT.

On this clone: In the same sample, other DNA sequences code for this CDR3. The chain links TRBV28 to TRBJ1-3; D is uncertain. V lost 5 bases to trimming and J lost 3 bases, with 8 bases between them. The CDR3 length is 13 residues. Germline V gene sequence: CDR1 MDHEN, CDR2 SYDVKM. The CDR3 reads CASSQGYGNTIYF. In nucleotides, the CDR3 is TGTGCCAGCAGTCAAGGGTATGGAAACACCATATATTTT.

The V gene is TRBV18, the J gene TRBJ1-1; perhaps TRBD1 as D (5 bases). This CDR3 is 14 amino acids long. The V gene's germline CDR1 is KGHSH and CDR2 LQKENI. V lost 3 bases, J lost 5 bases, and 13 bases lay in between. CDR3 nucleotide sequence: TGTGCCAGCTCACCTTTCGGGGGGGGAACTGAAGCTTTCTTT. It is translated as CASSPFGGGTEAFF.

The chain uses TRBV7-9 and TRBJ2-3; 9 nucleotides match TRBD1. CDR3 length equals 16 residues. V lost 7 bases to trimming and J lost 1 base; unmatched junction nucleotides: 9. The V gene's germline CDR1 is SEHNR and CDR2 FQNEAQ (reference sequence). The CDR3 bases are TGTGCCAGCACCAAGGGGACAGGGCTTCGCACAGATACGCAGTATTTT. The encoded protein is CASTKGTGLRTDTQYF.